This T cell receptor beta chain was captured by sequencing in a study of blood T cell repertoires in COVID-19. In the study overall: Sites across the United States, Italy and Spain contributed samples from acute and convalescent COVID-19. Sample material is recorded as cDNA or gDNA derived from T cells, B-cell-depleted T cells, or PBMCs.

In the original analysis: Amplifying reference gene primers gave estimates of nucleated cell counts. Profiling relied on immunoSEQ multiplex PCR, and the TCRdb table lists in-frame clones only, not all of them. That table supplies the V and J calls and clone size; D and trimming were determined from the DNA. The sample yields about 210,000 clones, more than 80% seen once. This clone was seen a handful of times. This sample also contains other DNA sequences that code for the same CDR3. V dropped 0 bases and J dropped 4; count of bases not matched to a gene: 4. The CDR3 has 16 amino acids. Germline V CDR1 and CDR2: LGHNA, YNFKEQ. Followed over time, Seattle patients had been enrolled while infection was active.

The sequenced sample consisted of peripheral blood. The gene calls are TRBV4-2 and TRBJ1-1; 11 bases agree with TRBD1. The TCR originated in an elderly woman with COVID-19, enrolled during active disease. This CDR3 is CASSQDGTGGSTEAFF. DNA of the CDR3: TGTGCCAGCAGCCAAGATGGGACAGGGGGTAGCACTGAAGCTTTCTTT.